The clone carrying this T cell receptor beta chain was counted a single time. No antigen is known for it. TCRdb keeps only in-frame clones here, not all; method: immunoSEQ multiplex PCR. The sample lists some 23,000 clones, approximately 93% occurring once. The sample originates from a study of PD-1 blockade in classical Hodgkin lymphoma. Study findings and constraints: Newly diagnosed patients reportedly had lower baseline TCR diversity than healthy donors. Why repertoires differed is undefined; disease activity or prior therapy possibly contributed.

Indicated time point: newly diagnosed, previously untreated cHL patient sample. PBMCs representing newly diagnosed, untreated classical Hodgkin lymphoma functioned as the comparison. The CDR3 loop spans 17 amino acids. CDR1 and CDR2 from the germline V gene are LGHNA and YNFKEQ. Trimming pared 0 bases from V and 1 base from J, leaving 16 bases between. The V call is TRBV4-2, the J call TRBJ2-7; TRBD2 might be the D (6 bases). This receptor was taken from a human donor with classical Hodgkin lymphoma. The sequencing sample was made of peripheral blood mononuclear cells (PBMCs). Written as DNA, the CDR3 is TGTGCCAGCAGCCAAGATCGGGTTATGGGGGGATCCTACGAGCAGTACTTC. Translated, it gives CASSQDRVMGGSYEQYF.